This T cell receptor (beta chain) was identified during a study of blood T cell repertoires in COVID-19. About the research overall: Whether acute or convalescent, the COVID-19 samples came from the United States, Italy and Spain. PBMCs, B-cell-depleted T cells, or T cells were the source of the cDNA or gDNA that made up the material.

Ages ranged from 18 to 89 years, with residence in around 24 US areas. Participants' reported clinical history set cohort assignment. The data were produced by immunoSEQ multiplex PCR, yet TCRdb's version contains in-frame clones alone and is incomplete. The table shows fewer than 300,000 clones, with around nine tenths occurring only once. From germline, CDR1 is DFQATT and CDR2 SNEGSKA (reference sequence). The CDR3 covers 13 residues. V shed 3 bases and J shed 4 bases, with 9 bases lying between them. This TCR was sampled from a woman aged 25 to 45 who had recovered from COVID-19. The gene calls are TRBV20-1 and TRBJ1-4; D might be TRBD1 (5 bases). What was sequenced was PBMCs or T cells enriched from blood (not recorded which). The CDR3 nucleotides read TGCAGTGCTAGTGGGCAGGGTAATGAAAAACTGTTTTTT. It encodes CSASGQGNEKLFF.